Presented here are 9 T cell receptor beta chains from one specimen sequenced in a study of cytomegalovirus exposure and HLA in healthy donors. Vbeta (60) and Jbeta (13) primers were used in the PCR. Assay used: immunoSEQ multiplex PCR; TCRdb lists only in-frame clones, some missing. The sample shows some 130,000 clones, approximately 80% of them seen only once. Source material: PBMCs. These TCRs come from a girl aged 2 to 9 in good health and CMV-seronegative.

The chain recombines TRBV11-3 with TRBJ2-3; D is uncertain. Trimming removed 5 bases from V and 4 bases from J, with 10 bases in between. The CDR3 runs 13 residues. In germline, CDR1 is SGHNT, CDR2 YENEEA. CDR3 sequence: CASSPAYPDTQYF. The CDR3 bases are TGTGCCAGCAGCCCTGCGTACCCAGATACGCAGTATTTT.

V and J are TRBV10-3 and TRBJ2-1, with a possible D match to TRBD1 (5 bases). Germline lookup yields CDR1 ENHRY and CDR2 SYGVKD. V lost 6 bases and J 5 bases, leaving 8 bases between the germline ends. There are 12 residues in the CDR3. In DNA, the CDR3 is TGTGCCATCAGCGACAGAGACAATGAGCAGTTCTTC. Protein: CAISDRDNEQFF.

On this clone: A read error may account for a junction end that differs from germline. The J gene is TRBJ2-1, the V gene TRBV4-1, with 11 bases identical to TRBD2. Germline lookup yields CDR1 MGHRA and CDR2 YSYEKL. This CDR3 region has 21 residues. In DNA form, the CDR3 reads TGCGCCAGCAGCCAAGATCCTCGTAGCGGGAGGGCAAGGTCCTCCTCCAATGAGCAGTTCTTC. It yields the protein CASSQDPRSGRARSSSNEQFF.

The chain carries TRBV9 and TRBJ1-2, with a weak D call TRBD1 (5 bases). CDR3 length: 14 amino acids. The germline V and J ends were trimmed by 4 bases and 0 bases, with 10 bases remaining between them. Germline-derived CDR1 and CDR2 are SGDLS and YYNGEE. The CDR3 is CASSRETANYGYTF. The CDR3 nucleotides are TGTGCCAGCAGCCGGGAGACAGCTAACTATGGCTACACCTTC.

This clone showed up just a few times. The rearrangement links TRBV19 to TRBJ1-5; 7 bases agree with TRBD1. In germline, CDR1 is LNHDA, CDR2 SQIVND (reference sequence). CDR3 length equals 15 residues. Trimming took 5 bases from V and 11 from J; bases not matched to a gene: 15. CDR3 sequence (DNA): TGTGCCAGTAGTCGAAGCATGACAGGGTTTAGTGCCCAGCATTTT. Its translation is CASSRSMTGFSAQHF.

The chain employs TRBV6-6 and TRBJ2-3; the match to TRBD2 covers 10 bases. Germline assignment: CDR1 MNHNY and CDR2 SVGAGI (reference sequence). The CDR3 is 14 amino acids. Germline trimming cut 4 bases from V and 6 bases from J; bases unmatched to any gene: 4. The DNA of the CDR3 is TGTGCCAGCAGTTTAGCGGGGGGATGGGATACGCAGTATTTT. Translating it yields CASSLAGGWDTQYF.

The chain carries TRBV29-1 and TRBJ1-1, with 12 positions matching TRBD1. Per the germline V gene, CDR1 is SQVTM and CDR2 is ANQGSEA. The CDR3 extends over 13 amino acids. With V trimmed by 8 bases and J by 1 base, 2 bases remained unmatched. CDR3 region: CSSGQGANTEAFF. The CDR3 DNA reads as TGCAGCTCGGGACAGGGGGCGAACACTGAAGCTTTCTTT.

The chain recombines TRBV19 with TRBJ2-1; 8 positions match TRBD1. Trimming cost V 6 bases and J 10 bases; bases outside gene matches: 17. The germline V gene encodes CDR1 LNHDA and CDR2 SQIVND (reference sequence). The CDR3 sequence is 16 residues long. This CDR3 reads CASSHGGGTGLQEQFF. The CDR3 nucleotides read TGTGCCAGTAGCCATGGGGGTGGGACAGGTCTCCAGGAGCAGTTCTTC.

The chain has TRBV27 and TRBJ1-1; 9 positions agree with TRBD1. This CDR3 spans 13 amino acids. Germline CDR1 reads MNHEY; CDR2 reads SMNVEV (reference sequence). J lost 7 bases, V lost 5 bases, and 5 bases had no gene match. Here the CDR3 DNA reads TGTGCCAGCAGTGTTAACAGGGGGCTTGAAGCTTTCTTT. Protein sequence: CASSVNRGLEAFF.